This T cell receptor gamma chain was sequenced in a study of gamma-delta chains in newborns, infants, children. Study overall: Polyclonal expansion of innate γδ T cells after birth follows microbial exposure.

TCRdb redid clone calling on the reads using CATT. The data contain over 3,000 gamma-chain clones, about 55% of them seen just once; the ten biggest clones take up about a sixth. This CDR3 is built from 13 residues. The germline V gene has CDR1 EGSTGY and CDR2 YDSYTSSV. The junction had 0 bases not matched to a gene; V was cut back by 0 bases and J by 1 base. This clone was seen a few times. This sample also contains other DNA sequences that code for the same CDR3. This chain links TRGV4 with TRGJ1 or TRGJ2. TCRdb records no J gene; here it was assigned by comparing the DNA to germline. The source of this sequence is a child who was a newborn, infant or young child, either healthy, febrile or measles-vaccinated (not recorded which). Sequencing was carried out using blood. This CDR3 is CATWDGNYYKKLF. As DNA, the CDR3 is TGTGCCACCTGGGATGGGAATTATTATAAGAAACTCTTT.